This paragraph reports one TCR beta chain. The antigen it recognizes is unknown. Base qualities are missing; no much larger clone stands one base away. Libraries came from RACE. Sequencing was performed on a NextSeq 500. Library preparation attached unique molecular identifiers to individual cDNA molecules for quantitative, reproducible TCR counting. For every blood RNA sample, sequencing covered both the TCR alpha and TCR beta chains. The paper's processing steps were these. The median number of TCRs per sample was 85,000 to 100,000, ranging from about 20,000 to 700,000. V, J and CDR3 annotation of the TCR reads was carried out using the Decombinator software suite. For PS versus PT1 abundance plots, all samples were subsampled to the same number of TCRs (28,000). Expanded TCRs were defined as absent before sensitization and observed at least eight times at the 2-week time point. The public reads were reprocessed in TCRdb via fastp at Q25 and MiXCR, keeping in-frame beta chains. A single entry per CDR3 protein holds the most common genes and DNA from its merged rows. These V and J calls are TCRdb output, not the study's own analysis. This sample is represented by about 270,000 distinct CDR3 sequences; approximately 7.5% of them were singletons. Around 1.2% of the sample comes from the top ten.

In the paper's terms, the time point label means: pre-sensitization, week 0. In the paper's terms, the treatment or condition label means: therapeutic diphenylcyclopropenone sensitization with weekly scalp DPC. Blood at each patch-test visit was drawn before the patch test was applied. To be eligible, patients had to be aged 18 to 70, diagnosed with alopecia and judged suitable for DPC therapy, while pregnant patients were excluded. Total RNA was extracted from unfractionated whole blood collected in Tempus Blood RNA tubes. This sample is part of a study of human T cells and chemical hapten exposure (dated by TCRdb to about 2021). For context, the study as a whole: For sensitization, 2% DPC in acetone was applied to a roughly 2 cm by roughly 2 cm area of upper inner arm skin. In alopecia patients, the study followed how the peripheral blood TCR repertoire changed in vivo over primary and secondary sensitization to diphenylcyclopropenone (DPC), a hapten. Around 30 alopecia patients provided blood for TCR sequencing at one to four time points (pre-sensitization, 2, 6 and 24 weeks). Patch tests used Finn chambers with 0.01% DPC on the upper back, scored after 6 days by International Contact Dermatitis Research Group standards. Weekly therapeutic DPC doses were additionally applied to the scalp of patients throughout the approximately 25-week study period. Libraries were pooled for sequencing, and per-sample TCR yields varied mainly because of small differences in library volumes within the pool. The patient cohort, mostly female, included alopecia areata with under or over 50% scalp involvement, alopecia totalis and alopecia universalis. Blood samples were taken from patients before sensitization (week 0) and at 2, 6 and about 24 weeks after DPC sensitization. Paper-wide results and their limitations: DPC sensitization did not change the number of TCRs with a frequency above 1 in 1000, and there was no evidence of changes in global repertoire structure. Significantly more large CDR3 similarity clusters were formed by expanded TCRs than by pre-sensitization or healthy control sets, consistent with antigen-driven responses. Because every patient had alopecia, a presumed autoimmune disease, the patients' immune response might differ from that of healthy individuals. A positive correlation was found between the number of PT1 expanded TCRs and patch test score, with significance reached at thresholds 8, 16 and 32 but not 4. After repeated subsampling, the strength of the expansion versus patch-test correlation and the threshold at which it became significant changed.

The CDR3 spans 15 residues, from the cysteine through the phenylalanine. Left in the record is the CDR3 DNA by itself, 45 bases read in frame from the first base. V loses 7 bases, J loses 0 bases, and the germline ends lie 15 bases apart. Here the chain combines TRBV23-1 and TRBJ2-5; a tentative D match to TRBD1 spans 5 bases. TRBV23-1 is annotated as an ORF whose role is uncertain. Sequencing was performed on whole blood, taken in connection with sensitization to the hapten diphenylcyclopropenone (DPC). This TCR came from a man between 18 and 35 years old with alopecia areata. Some clones in this sample may be carry-over from other donors' samples. The nucleotide sequence reads as follows: TGCGCCAGCACTAGAAGACAGACGTACCAAGAGACCCAGTACTTC. Translated, this is CASTRRQTYQETQYF.